Presented here are 19 T cell receptor beta chains from one specimen sequenced in a study of post-analysis software for immune sequencing data. Unique molecular identifiers tagged the TCR beta cDNA libraries. Via MiXCR, TCRdb re-called the PCR reads, giving one row per CDR3 protein. The table includes around 400,000 distinct CDR3 sequences, over 30% detected once. Points from the study as a whole: The five TRBV segments detected at higher frequency in patients than in controls included TRBV5-6, TRBV5-1 and TRBV20-1.

These receptors have no known antigen. The source material was blood. The receptors here all came from a girl aged 2 to 9 with multiple sclerosis.

This clonotype was seen more than once but under ten times. CDR3 in DNA: TGTGCCAGCAGCCCGACGGGGGCGTCCTACGAGCAGTACTTC. It is translated as CASSPTGASYEQYF. This rearrangement joins TRBV7-3 to TRBJ2-7; D is possibly TRBD1 or TRBD2 (6 bases each). The CDR3 is 14 amino acids. V was pared by 5 bases and J by 1 base, with 12 bases between. The germline V gene has CDR1 SGHTA and CDR2 FQGTGA.

The rearrangement uses TRBV12-3 or TRBV12-4 and TRBJ1-4; no firm D call. The CDR3 contains 11 residues. V dropped 6 bases and J dropped 10 bases, with 9 bases sitting between them. DNA of the CDR3: TGTGCCAGCAGCCTGCGGGGAAAACTGTTTTTT. Translation: CASSLRGKLFF.

The genes are TRBV23-1 and TRBJ2-4; D gene ambiguous. TRBV23-1 counts as an open reading frame of uncertain function. This CDR3 is 13 amino acids long. V was cut by 3 bases and J by 7 bases, with 10 bases left in between. The CDR3 DNA is TGCGCCAGCAGTCATCGAAGTTGGAACATTCAGTACTTC. This codes for CASSHRSWNIQYF.

This sequence joins TRBV29-1 and TRBJ2-1, with 11 bases lining up with TRBD2. Germline-derived CDR1 and CDR2 are SQVTM and ANQGSEA. This CDR3 spans 13 amino acids. V shed 7 bases and J 9 bases; nucleotides not matched to a gene: 8. DNA of the CDR3: TGCAGCGCTTTAGCGGGAGGGGGGGGTGAGCAGTTCTTC. This sequence encodes CSALAGGGGEQFF.

The V and J genes are TRBV5-1 and TRBJ1-6; possibly TRBD1 for D (5 bases). The CDR3 totals 16 residues. V lost 2 bases to trimming and J lost 5 bases, with 14 bases between them. Germline CDR1 and CDR2: SGHRS and YFSETQ. CDR3 protein: CASSFGTTRDNSPLHF. CDR3 nucleotides: TGCGCCAGCAGCTTTGGGACCACAAGGGATAATTCACCCCTCCACTTT.

This clonotype has a handful of counts. The J gene is TRBJ2-2, the V gene TRBV5-1; unclear D gene. Between the trimmed V and J ends, which lost 0 bases and 0 bases, there was a span of 6 bases. The CDR3 contains 15 residues. Germline loops: CDR1 SGHRS, CDR2 YFSETQ. The CDR3 loop is CASSLGNSNTGELFF. The CDR3 DNA reads as TGCGCCAGCAGCTTGGGGAATTCGAACACCGGGGAGCTGTTTTTT.

This clonotype was found once. The chain couples TRBV20-1 to TRBJ2-1; unclear D gene. The V gene lost 3 bases and the J gene lost 5 bases, with 5 bases spanning the gap. This CDR3 comprises 11 residues. The germline CDR1 and CDR2 sequences are DFQATT and SNEGSKA (reference sequence). As DNA, the CDR3 is TGCAGTGCTAGGGAAAACAATGAGCAGTTCTTC. Amino acids: CSARENNEQFF.

The chain recombines TRBV4-2 with TRBJ2-6, with D perhaps TRBD2 (6 bases). V was cut by 0 bases and J by 0 bases, with 12 bases left in between. This CDR3 is 18 amino acids long. Germline values: CDR1 LGHNA, CDR2 YNFKEQ. Here the CDR3 reads CASSQDKAGTSGANVLTF. CDR3 in DNA: TGTGCCAGCAGCCAAGATAAGGCGGGAACCTCTGGGGCCAACGTCCTGACTTTC.

This clonotype was seen more than once but under ten times. This sequence joins TRBV5-1 and TRBJ1-2; D call uncertain. CDR3 length: 13 residues. V was shortened by 5 bases and J by 7 bases, with 15 bases between the two germline ends. The germline V gene has CDR1 SGHRS and CDR2 YFSETQ. This chain's CDR3 is CASSPEGTLGYTF. In DNA form, the CDR3 reads TGCGCCAGCAGTCCGGAGGGAACTCTTGGCTACACCTTC. The whole variable domain, filled in from reference TRBV5-1 and TRBJ1-2, reads KAGVTQTPRYLIKTRGQQVTLSCSPISGHRSVSWYQQTPGQGLQFLFEYFSETQRNKGNFPGRFSGRQFSNSRSEMNVSTLELGDSALYLCASSPEGTLGYTFGSGTRLTVV.

The rearrangement uses TRBV28 and TRBJ2-7; D is uncertain. V gave up 3 bases and J gave up 3 bases, with 9 bases separating them. Germline CDR1 and CDR2: MDHEN and SYDVKM. The CDR3 has 13 amino acids. Written as DNA, the CDR3 is TGTGCCAGCAGTTTTCTCCGGTACTACGAGCAGTACTTC. It yields the protein CASSFLRYYEQYF.

This clonotype was picked up a small number of times. The chain links TRBV29-1 to TRBJ1-2; D call uncertain. Trimming shortened V by 4 bases and J by 4 bases, and 7 bases separated the two germline ends. Germline lookup yields CDR1 SQVTM and CDR2 ANQGSEA. The CDR3 spans 11 residues. Here the CDR3 reads CSVVFSYGYTF. DNA for the CDR3: TGCAGCGTTGTCTTCAGCTATGGCTACACCTTC.

This clonotype has only a few counts. This rearrangement joins TRBV2 to TRBJ2-7; D possibly corresponds to TRBD1 (6 bases). V gave up 5 bases and J gave up 6 bases, with 11 bases separating them. Germline V gene sequence: CDR1 SNHLY, CDR2 FYNNEI. The CDR3 is 12 residues long. The DNA of the CDR3 is TGTGCCAGCAGTAAACAGGGAGTCGAGCAGTACTTC. Encoded protein: CASSKQGVEQYF.

This clonotype was seen just once. This sequence joins TRBV4-1 and TRBJ2-1, with D unresolved. Germline V CDR1 and CDR2: MGHRA, YSYEKL. CDR3 length equals 15 residues. The V gene lost 6 bases and the J gene lost 7 bases, with 19 bases spanning the gap. CDR3 nucleotides: TGCGCCAGCAGTCGCGGAGTTACCGCCCAGAATGAGCAGTTCTTC. It codes for CASSRGVTAQNEQFF.

The chain is built from TRBV11-1 and TRBJ1-2, with 10 bases aligning to TRBD1. J was trimmed by 4 bases and V by 5 bases; bases with no gene match: 4. Germline CDR1 and CDR2: SGHAT and FQDESV (reference sequence). This CDR3 has 14 residues. CDR3 DNA sequence: TGTGCCAGCAGCGGACAGGGGGGTTTCTATGGCTACACCTTC. Translated, it gives CASSGQGGFYGYTF.

This clonotype came up many times. The genes are TRBV15 and TRBJ2-7; D gene unclear. The V end lost 1 base, the J end lost 5 bases, and 9 bases lay between the germline ends. CDR3 length equals 13 residues. CDR1 is LNHNV, CDR2 YYDKDF, per germline (reference sequence). CDR3 protein: CATSRALGHEQYF. In DNA, the CDR3 is TGTGCCACCAGCAGAGCCCTAGGGCACGAGCAGTACTTC.

The J gene is TRBJ1-2, the V gene TRBV6-5; D unclear. With 2 bases removed from V and 6 bases from J, the gap between germline ends came to 13 bases. The CDR3 runs 14 residues. Per the germline V gene, CDR1 is MNHEY and CDR2 is SVGAGI. DNA of the CDR3: TGTGCCAGCAGTTACGGGTCACAGCCGAATGGCTACACCTTC. Amino acid sequence: CASSYGSQPNGYTF.

This clonotype came up a few times. This chain's CDR3 is CASSLKRTYEQYF. CDR3 in DNA: TGTGCCAGCAGTTTAAAGCGGACCTACGAGCAGTACTTC. The chain has TRBV28 and TRBJ2-7; tentatively, D is TRBD2 (5 bases). CDR1 MDHEN and CDR2 SYDVKM come from the germline V gene. Trimming cost V 2 bases and J 2 bases, with 7 bases left between them. This CDR3 is 13 amino acids long. Combining the CDR3 with reference TRBV28 and TRBJ2-7 gives the whole variable domain DVKVTQSSRYLVKRTGEKVFLECVQDMDHENMFWYRQDPGLGLRLIYFSYDVKMKEKGDIPEGYSVSREKKERFSLILESASTNQTSMYLCASSLKRTYEQYFGPGTRLTVT.

This clonotype was recorded a few times. The V gene is TRBV10-3, the J gene TRBJ2-1; TRBD2 is a possible D gene (6 bases). CDR3 length: 15 residues. The V gene lost 5 bases and the J gene lost 4 bases, with 15 bases spanning the gap. Germline CDR1 ENHRY, CDR2 SYGVKD. CDR3 sequence: CAISPPAGLYNEQFF. CDR3 DNA sequence: TGTGCCATCAGTCCCCCAGCGGGCCTATACAATGAGCAGTTCTTC.

This rearrangement joins TRBV5-1 to TRBJ1-1, with 8 bases identical to TRBD1. The germline V gene has CDR1 SGHRS and CDR2 YFSETQ. The CDR3 extends over 13 amino acids. The V and J ends lost 4 bases and 6 bases, in that order; junction bases with no gene match: 5. CDR3: CASSGGQGPEAFF. The CDR3 nucleotides read TGCGCCAGCAGCGGCGGACAGGGTCCTGAAGCTTTCTTT.